Listed below are T cell receptor beta chains from one sample, sequenced in a study of T cells after yellow fever vaccination. From the 5' RACE reads, TCRdb called clonotypes with MiXCR, one entry per CDR3 protein. Of around 200,000 distinct CDR3 sequences detected, around 10% appear once; the ten largest clones hold 35% to 40%. Sequenced here: CD8+ T cells sorted from PBMCs, sampled 15 days after the yellow fever booster vaccination. Receptors were obtained from a man younger than 35 who received the YFV17D yellow fever vaccine. The CDR3 runs from the conserved cysteine through the conserved F or W. A D gene is named only where the DNA matches it firmly. Rows give clone size only sometimes, using once, few, many, or a class for an expanded clone.

v_gene	abundance	j_gene	d_gene	CDR3aa	CDR3nt
TRBV13	-	TRBJ2-4	-	CASSLMGGFLAKNIQYF	TGTGCCAGCAGCTTGATGGGGGGCTTTTTAGCCAAAAACATTCAGTACTTC
TRBV6-6	-	TRBJ2-5	-	CASSTTILLQETQYF	TGTGCCAGCAGTACGACTATCCTACTCCAAGAGACCCAGTACTTC
TRBV7-2	-	TRBJ2-2	TRBD2	CASSGSGGASDTGELFF	TGTGCCAGCAGCGGTAGCGGGGGGGCTAGCGACACCGGGGAGCTGTTTTTT
TRBV12-3/TRBV12-4	-	TRBJ2-5	-	CASCLAQGWYQETQYF	TGTGCCAGCTGTTTAGCGCAGGGCTGGTACCAAGAGACCCAGTACTTC
TRBV9	-	TRBJ2-7	-	CASSPGQAHSYEQYF	TGTGCCAGCAGCCCGGGACAAGCACACTCCTACGAGCAGTACTTC
TRBV9	-	TRBJ1-1	-	CASSAYPASVNEAFF	TGTGCCAGCAGCGCATACCCGGCTTCGGTAAATGAAGCTTTCTTT
TRBV29-1	-	TRBJ2-7	-	CSVDLGADEQYF	TGCAGCGTTGACTTGGGGGCCGACGAGCAGTACTTC
TRBV2	few	TRBJ2-2	TRBD2	CAIAGVAGELFF	TGTGCCATAGCGGGGGTTGCCGGGGAGCTGTTTTTT
TRBV2	many	TRBJ2-1	-	CASGGIGNEQFF	TGTGCCAGCGGGGGTATTGGGAATGAGCAGTTCTTC
TRBV4-1	-	TRBJ1-2	-	CASSRHPGSIEGYTF	TGCGCCAGCAGCCGACACCCGGGCTCTATTGAAGGCTACACCTTC
TRBV4-2	few	TRBJ1-1	-	CASSLMMGKNTEAFF	TGTGCCAGCAGCCTTATGATGGGCAAGAACACTGAAGCTTTCTTT
TRBV27	many	TRBJ2-1	-	CASSFMRGGLYEQFF	TGTGCCAGCAGTTTCATGAGGGGGGGCCTGTATGAGCAGTTCTTC
TRBV5-5	-	TRBJ1-1	-	CASSSFPAQGNTEAFF	TGTGCCAGCAGCTCCTTCCCCGCACAGGGTAACACTGAAGCTTTCTTT
TRBV4-1	-	TRBJ1-2	TRBD1	CASSQSTGRDRGAYGYTF	TGCGCCAGCAGCCAATCAACTGGTCGGGACAGGGGAGCCTATGGCTACACCTTC
TRBV5-6	many	TRBJ2-2	-	CASSLLPGELFF	TGTGCCAGCAGCCTCCTCCCCGGGGAGCTGTTTTTT
TRBV15	few	TRBJ2-2	-	CATSRYTGELFF	TGTGCCACCAGCAGATACACCGGGGAGCTGTTTTTT
TRBV7-6	few	TRBJ2-3	TRBD1	CASSIGLGTGVYF	TGTGCCAGCAGTATAGGTCTCGGGACAGGGGTGTATTTT
TRBV19	few	TRBJ1-1	-	CASSIRTGTEAFF	TGTGCCAGTAGTATCCGTACCGGCACTGAAGCTTTCTTT
TRBV6-2/TRBV6-3	few	TRBJ2-1	-	CASSPGSANEQFF	TGTGCCAGCAGCCCCGGGTCTGCTAATGAGCAGTTCTTC
TRBV29-1	-	TRBJ2-4	-	CSVGGEWERVDIQYF	TGCAGCGTTGGGGGCGAGTGGGAGAGGGTGGACATTCAGTACTTC
TRBV27	-	TRBJ2-7	-	CASSLIGDYEQYF	TGTGCCAGCAGTTTGATAGGCGACTACGAGCAGTACTTC
TRBV4-1	few	TRBJ1-5	-	CASSATNSPGQHF	TGCGCCAGCAGCGCGACAAACTCACCGGGACAGCATTTT
TRBV9	-	TRBJ1-5	-	CASSVGWGEQPQHF	TGTGCCAGCAGCGTAGGGTGGGGCGAGCAGCCCCAGCATTTT
TRBV21-1	-	TRBJ2-1	-	CATGGFYREQFF	TGTGCCACAGGGGGATTTTACCGTGAGCAGTTCTTC
TRBV5-1	-	TRBJ2-3	-	CASSLVFYTDTQYF	TGCGCCAGCAGCTTGGTTTTCTACACAGATACGCAGTATTTT
TRBV4-3	many	TRBJ1-1	TRBD1	CASSHLSTGEPEAFF	TGCGCCAGCAGCCACCTATCGACAGGGGAGCCTGAAGCTTTCTTT
TRBV9	few	TRBJ1-2	-	CASRSPSNYGYTF	TGTGCCAGCAGAAGCCCCTCTAACTATGGCTACACCTTC
TRBV27	-	TRBJ1-5	-	CASSQITTGKVQPQHF	TGTGCCAGCAGTCAGATAACCACAGGGAAGGTGCAGCCCCAGCATTTT
TRBV6-2/TRBV6-3	-	TRBJ1-5	-	CASSYSWQGSNQPQHF	TGTGCCAGCAGTTACTCTTGGCAGGGTAGCAATCAGCCCCAGCATTTT
TRBV6-5	-	TRBJ1-1	-	CASSRQTRSNTEAFF	TGTGCCAGCAGTCGCCAGACACGGTCGAACACTGAAGCTTTCTTT
TRBV27	many	TRBJ2-7	-	CASSLSSGYEQYF	TGTGCCAGCAGTTTAAGTAGCGGCTACGAGCAGTACTTC
TRBV29-1	-	TRBJ1-1	-	CSAGGASNTEAFF	TGCAGCGCAGGAGGGGCCAGTAACACTGAAGCTTTCTTT
TRBV3-1	once	TRBJ2-4	TRBD1	CASSQAIEQGALGF	TGTGCCAGCAGCCAAGCCATCGAGCAGGGGGCCCTTGGCTTC
TRBV27	many	TRBJ2-1	TRBD2	CASSSLERGYNEQFF	TGTGCCAGCAGTTCTCTCGAGCGGGGGTACAATGAGCAGTTCTTC
TRBV20-1	-	TRBJ1-5	-	CSARDSSNQPQHF	TGCAGTGCTAGGGACAGTAGCAATCAGCCCCAGCATTTT
TRBV5-1	many	TRBJ2-5	-	CASSLDPGQKGETQYF	TGCGCCAGCAGCTTGGATCCCGGCCAGAAGGGAGAGACCCAGTACTTC
TRBV29-1	few	TRBJ2-2	-	CSVVPRNTGELFF	TGCAGCGTTGTCCCCCGGAACACCGGGGAGCTGTTTTTT